A selection of T cell receptor beta chains follows, all from one sample in a study of cytomegalovirus exposure and HLA in healthy donors. Assay used: immunoSEQ multiplex PCR; TCRdb lists only in-frame clones, some missing. The sample lists about 140,000 clones; more than 70% were seen once. The sample was PBMCs. Receptors were obtained from a woman aged 50 to 60 in good health and CMV-seronegative. The CDR3 runs from the conserved cysteine through the conserved F or W. Each record gives: D gene, clone size, V gene, J gene, CDR3 DNA, CDR3 protein. D genes are given only for firm matches. Rows may omit the clone size; those that give it use once, few, many or a size class.

>-|-|TRBV11-2|TRBJ1-1
TGTGCCAGCAGCCAACAGTTGAACACTGAAGCTTTCTTT
CASSQQLNTEAFF
>-|-|TRBV5-8|TRBJ1-4
TGTGCCAGCAGCGCGAGCCGGGGGGCTATAGGAAAACTGTTTTTT
CASSASRGAIGKLFF
>TRBD1|-|TRBV15|TRBJ2-7
TGTGCCACCAGCAGAGATACAGGGGGCTCCTACGAGCAGTACTTC
CATSRDTGGSYEQYF
>-|few|TRBV5-1|TRBJ2-6
TGCGCCAGCAGTCTACCAGGGGTGGCTGGGGCCAACGTCCTGACTTTC
CASSLPGVAGANVLTF
>-|-|TRBV6-5|TRBJ1-2
TGTGCCAGCAGCCAAGGGAGGGGAGGCTATGGCTACACCTTC
CASSQGRGGYGYTF
>TRBD1|-|TRBV2|TRBJ1-2
TGTGCCAGCAGAGTGCCCGGGACAGATTATGGCTACACCTTC
CASRVPGTDYGYTF
>TRBD2|-|TRBV28|TRBJ2-1
TGTGCCAGCAGTCCTTCGACTAGCGGCCCCAATGAGCAGTTCTTC
CASSPSTSGPNEQFF
>-|-|TRBV5-4|TRBJ2-3
TGTGCCAGCAGCTTGCTCCAGGGAAGTGCAGATACGCAGTATTTT
CASSLLQGSADTQYF
>TRBD2|few|TRBV4-2|TRBJ2-3
TGTGCCAGCAGCCAGGGGACTAGCGGGAAACGCACAGATACGCAGTATTTT
CASSQGTSGKRTDTQYF
>-|-|TRBV5-4|TRBJ2-2
TGTGCCAGCAGCCATAGCGGCACCGGGGAGCTGTTTTTT
CASSHSGTGELFF
>TRBD1|-|TRBV4-3|TRBJ1-6
TGCGCCAGCAGCCGGAAGATCGGGACAGCCCTTACAGATAATTCACCCCTCCACTTT
CASSRKIGTALTDNSPLHF
>-|-|TRBV18|TRBJ2-7
TGTGCCAGCTCACCAGCGGCGGGGACGGGGTACTTC
CASSPAAGTGYF
>-|-|TRBV7-2|TRBJ2-2
TGTGCCAGCAGCGCCCGGGCCCGAGGGACCGGGGAGCTGTTTTTT
CASSARARGTGELFF
>-|many|TRBV5-4|TRBJ2-1
TGTGCCAGCAGCTCCAGGGGTTCTGAGCAGTTCTTC
CASSSRGSEQFF
>-|once|TRBV7-9|TRBJ2-5
TGTGCCAGCAGCCCGTACCAAGAGACCCAGTACTTC
CASSPYQETQYF
>-|-|TRBV6-1|TRBJ1-5
TGTGCCACCGCACTTGAGGGCAATCAGCCCCAGCATTTT
CATALEGNQPQHF
>TRBD1|-|TRBV7-6|TRBJ1-2
TGTGCCAGCAGCTTTCAGACAGGGGACGTCGACTATGGCTACACCTTC
CASSFQTGDVDYGYTF
>TRBD2|-|TRBV10-3|TRBJ2-3
TGTGCCATCAGTGAGCTGGGGGGGGGCACAGATACGCAGTATTTT
CAISELGGGTDTQYF
>TRBD1|-|TRBV5-1|TRBJ1-2
TGCGCCAGCAGCCAAGTGCCGGGACAGGGGGCAGGGGGCTACACCTTC
CASSQVPGQGAGGYTF
>TRBD2|-|TRBV6-5|TRBJ2-1
TGTGCCAGCAGTAAGACTAGCGGGGGGCCATTGGAGCAGTTCTTC
CASSKTSGGPLEQFF
>-|few|TRBV14|TRBJ2-7
TGTGCCAGCAGCCAAGTCCCTTATTCCTACGAGCAGTACTTC
CASSQVPYSYEQYF
>-|once|TRBV4-2|TRBJ1-6
TGTGCCAGCAGCCACCCTGGGGGGGGCGCGGGAAATTCACCCCTCCACTTT
CASSHPGGGAGNSPLHF
>TRBD1|-|TRBV4-2|TRBJ2-3
TGTGCCAGCAGCCGGGACAGGGGGACCACAGATACGCAGTATTTT
CASSRDRGTTDTQYF
>-|-|TRBV6-1|TRBJ1-5
TGTGCCAGCAGTCAAATAGGGGGAGATCAGCCCCAGCATTTT
CASSQIGGDQPQHF
>TRBD2|-|TRBV4-2|TRBJ2-7
TGTGCCAGCAGCCAAGAAGAGACTAGCGAATACGAGCAGTACTTC
CASSQEETSEYEQYF
>TRBD1|-|TRBV19|TRBJ1-6
TGTGCCAGTAGTATAGAAGTACTGGACTCAACAGGGGGGAGATCACCCCTCCACTTT
CASSIEVLDSTGGRSPLHF
>TRBD1|-|TRBV4-3|TRBJ1-4
TGCGCCAGCAGCCAGAGTCGACAGGGGAATGAAAAACTGTTTTTT
CASSQSRQGNEKLFF
>-|medium-sized|TRBV5-5|TRBJ1-5
TGTGCCAGCAGCTTGGAACTTTTGGGCAATCAGCCCCAGCATTTT
CASSLELLGNQPQHF
>-|-|TRBV7-2|TRBJ1-2
TGTGCCAGCAGCGCCCAAGGAGGGGACTATGGCTACACCTTC
CASSAQGGDYGYTF
>TRBD1|-|TRBV5-4|TRBJ2-1
TGTGCCAGCAGCACACAGGGGAGCCCCTACAATGAGCAGTTCTTC
CASSTQGSPYNEQFF
>-|few|TRBV27|TRBJ1-4
TGTGCCAGCAGTTTGAAGGGGGTGAGGGAAAAACTGTTTTTT
CASSLKGVREKLFF
>-|-|TRBV2|TRBJ1-3
TGTGCCAGCAGTGAAGTGGAGGGCCTGAGTGGAAACACCATATATTTT
CASSEVEGLSGNTIYF
>-|-|TRBV27|TRBJ1-1
TGTGCCAGCAGCCAGGCGAGCATCCTGGCGCAAGCTTTCTTT
CASSQASILAQAFF
>-|few|TRBV30|TRBJ1-1
TGTGCCTGGAGGCTCAACAGGGACACTGAAGCTTTCTTT
CAWRLNRDTEAFF
>TRBD1|-|TRBV6-1|TRBJ2-2
TGTGCCAGCAGTTCCGGGACAGGGGTCACCGGGGAGCTGTTTTTT
CASSSGTGVTGELFF
>-|-|TRBV11-2|TRBJ1-2
TGTGCCAGCAGCTTAGATTTGGGGAGCCTTCTACATGGCTACACCTTC
CASSLDLGSLLHGYTF
>-|-|TRBV1|TRBJ2-1
-
CTSSQVGGGAGEQFF
>-|-|TRBV7-2|TRBJ1-2
TGTGCCAGCAGCTTTTCGGACGCCGAGTCGGGGGTGTATGGCTACACCTTC
CASSFSDAESGVYGYTF
>TRBD1|-|TRBV6-6|TRBJ1-2
TGTGCCAGCAGTTACATGGGGACAGCTGGCTACACCTTC
CASSYMGTAGYTF
>TRBD1|-|TRBV10-1|TRBJ2-7
TGCGCCAGCAGTGAGTCGCTGACAGGGGGCGAGCAGTACTTC
CASSESLTGGEQYF
>TRBD1|-|TRBV6-5|TRBJ1-1
TGTGCCAGCGAGGACAGGTCGGGCACTGAAGCTTTCTTT
CASEDRSGTEAFF
>TRBD2|-|TRBV19|TRBJ2-2
TGTGCCAGCCTATTGGGGGGGAGCACCGGGGAGCTGTTTTTT
CASLLGGSTGELFF
>TRBD2|-|TRBV18|TRBJ2-3
TGTGCCAGCTCACCAGCGGGGGGCACAGATACGCAGTATTTT
CASSPAGGTDTQYF
>-|-|TRBV5-1|TRBJ2-3
TGCGCCAGCAGCTTGGAGTTCAGGGGCACAGATACGCAGTATTTT
CASSLEFRGTDTQYF
>-|-|TRBV2|TRBJ1-6
TGTGCCAGCAGCGCGGACAGTTATAATTCACCCCTCCACTTT
CASSADSYNSPLHF
>-|-|TRBV10-3|TRBJ1-1
TGTGCCATCGGACTCCACACTGAAGCTTTCTTT
CAIGLHTEAFF
>-|-|TRBV7-3|TRBJ2-3
TGTGCCAGCAGCTCCCCCCTAGGGGGGGGAGATACGCAGTATTTT
CASSSPLGGGDTQYF
>TRBD2|-|TRBV2|TRBJ2-3
TGTGCCAGCAGTGTCTTTGGTACTAGCGGGGATTGGGAAGATACCACAGATACGCAGTATTTT
CASSVFGTSGDWEDTTDTQYF
>TRBD2|-|TRBV5-1|TRBJ2-1
TGCGCCAGCAGCCAAATTGGGGGGGATTGGAATGAGCAGTTCTTC
CASSQIGGDWNEQFF
>-|-|TRBV2|TRBJ1-1
TGTGCCAGCAACCTGGGACAAGGCTACACTGAAGCTTTCTTT
CASNLGQGYTEAFF
>TRBD1|once|TRBV5-4|TRBJ2-3
TGTGCCAGCAGGTCCAGACAGGGGCCAACAGATACGCAGTATTTT
CASRSRQGPTDTQYF
>TRBD2|-|TRBV2|TRBJ2-3
TGTGCCAGCAGTGAACGGGGGATAGCGGGGGGGCCCTCAGATACGCAGTATTTT
CASSERGIAGGPSDTQYF
>TRBD2|-|TRBV7-2|TRBJ2-7
TGTGCCAGCAGCAATTCCGGGACTAGCGGGGATCCCTCCTACGAGCAGTACTTC
CASSNSGTSGDPSYEQYF